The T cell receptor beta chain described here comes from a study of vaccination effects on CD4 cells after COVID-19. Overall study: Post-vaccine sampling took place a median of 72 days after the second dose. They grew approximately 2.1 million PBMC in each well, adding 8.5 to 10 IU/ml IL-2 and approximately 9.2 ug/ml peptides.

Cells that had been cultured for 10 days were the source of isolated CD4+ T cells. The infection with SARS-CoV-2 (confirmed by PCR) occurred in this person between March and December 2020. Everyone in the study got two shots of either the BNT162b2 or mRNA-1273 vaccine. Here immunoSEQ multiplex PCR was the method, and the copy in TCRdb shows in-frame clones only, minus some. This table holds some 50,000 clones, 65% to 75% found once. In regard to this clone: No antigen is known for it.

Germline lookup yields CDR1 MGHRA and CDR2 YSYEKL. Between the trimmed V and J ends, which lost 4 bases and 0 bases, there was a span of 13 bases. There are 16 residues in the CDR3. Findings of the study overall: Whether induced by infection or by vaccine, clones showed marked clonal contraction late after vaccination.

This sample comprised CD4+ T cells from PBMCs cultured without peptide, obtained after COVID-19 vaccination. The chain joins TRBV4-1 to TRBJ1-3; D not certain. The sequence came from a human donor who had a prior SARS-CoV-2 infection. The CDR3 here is CASSLTLLSSGNTIYF. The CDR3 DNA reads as TGCGCCAGCAGCCTGACCCTGCTAAGCTCTGGAAACACCATATATTTT.